These 5 T cell receptor beta chains were all obtained from the same sample, sequenced in a study of T-cell reconstitution after alpha-beta-depleted transplantation in children (dated by TCRdb to about 2016). This specimen's treatment or condition label, per the study, means: allogeneic hematopoietic cell transplantation with graft depleted of TCRalphabeta T cells and CD19 B cells. Library preparation was by PCR. Instrument used: Illumina HiSeq 2500. TCR libraries were prepared with molecular barcoding, using unique molecular identifiers to normalize TCRbeta repertoire quantification. TCRdb trimmed public reads at Q25 via fastp, called clones via MiXCR and kept in-frame beta chains. Rows are unified per CDR3 protein, each entry keeping the most common DNA and genes. For this sample the table gives roughly 280,000 distinct CDR3 sequences, of which around 10% were detected only once. Clones ranked in the top ten supply 23% of the sample.

Here the sequenced sample was peripheral blood, taken 180 days after TCRalphabeta/CD19-depleted stem cell transplant. The receptors were sampled from a male patient aged 2-10 years who had a stem cell transplant for chronic granulomatous disease, so the T cells may come from the graft donor.

The table lists this clonotype with a few counts. The chain carries TRBV2 and TRBJ2-5, with D maybe TRBD1 (6 bases). The CDR3 runs to 14 residues. The ends were cut back, 3 bases at V and 5 bases at J, with 13 bases in the middle. Germline loops: CDR1 SNHLY, CDR2 FYNNEI. CDR3 loop: CASSESYREETQYF. DNA for the CDR3: TGTGCCAGCAGTGAGAGTTACAGGGAGGAGACCCAGTACTTC.

This clonotype was counted many times. The chain combines TRBV6-5 with TRBJ2-6, with D unresolved. Germline values: CDR1 MNHEY, CDR2 SVGAGI. The CDR3 runs to 13 residues. Trimming removed 7 bases from V and 0 bases from J, with 4 bases in between. The CDR3 reads CASTSSGANVLTF. The CDR3 nucleotides are TGTGCCAGCACCAGCTCTGGGGCCAACGTCCTGACTTTC.

This clonotype was detected many times. The rearrangement uses TRBV5-5 and TRBJ2-2; TRBD2 is a possible D gene (6 bases). The CDR3 totals 15 residues. CDR1 SGHKS and CDR2 YYEKEE come from the germline V gene (reference sequence). Between the trimmed V and J ends, which lost 5 bases and 9 bases, there was a span of 20 bases. The CDR3 sequence: CASSPGGGGSRELFF. The CDR3 bases are TGTGCCAGCAGTCCCGGGGGAGGCGGCAGTAGGGAGCTGTTTTTT.

This clonotype occurred many times. The rearrangement links TRBV7-9 to TRBJ2-1, with a possible D match to TRBD1 (6 bases). The CDR3 is 15 amino acids. Germline V CDR1 and CDR2: SEHNR, FQNEAQ (reference sequence). V was clipped by 2 bases and J by 5 bases, with 13 bases between them. The chain's CDR3 is CASSLKGHGDNEQFF. In DNA form, the CDR3 reads TGTGCCAGCAGCTTAAAGGGACATGGGGACAATGAGCAGTTCTTC.

This clonotype has ten or more counts. This chain links TRBV27 with TRBJ1-1, with 11 bases identical to TRBD1. Germline V gene sequence: CDR1 MNHEY, CDR2 SMNVEV (reference sequence). The CDR3 is 15 amino acids. Germline trimming cut 4 bases from V and 5 bases from J; bases unmatched to any gene: 6. CDR3 in amino acids: CASSSPGQGETEAFF. CDR3 nucleotides: TGTGCCAGCAGTTCCCCGGGACAGGGGGAAACTGAAGCTTTCTTT.